This section outlines one T cell receptor (beta chain) sequence together with its context. Its antigen is as yet unknown. The data originate from a study of T cell responses to AZD1222 COVID-19 vaccine. Some clones are missing from TCRdb's copy, which holds only in-frame ones; the method was immunoSEQ multiplex PCR. The sample yields approximately 96,000 clones, about 89% seen once. Findings of the study overall: Sampled repertoires all dated from after the peak T cell response. White British ancestry dominated among donors, who included more females, and clonal diversity was possibly underestimated. Reportedly, nearly half of unique spike TCRs recognized epitopes outside B.1.351/B.1.1.7 mutations. Baseline seropositivity characterized only six AZD1222 recipients.

J gave up 0 bases and V 5 bases, and 2 bases lay outside the gene matches. The CDR3 totals 16 residues. The germline CDR1 and CDR2 sequences are LNHNV and YYDKDF (reference sequence). The source of this sequence is an adult who received the AZD1222 COVID-19 vaccine. This sequence joins TRBV15 and TRBJ1-6, with 9 bases lining up with TRBD1. Material: peripheral blood, obtained 28 days after the second AZD1222 dose. The CDR3 coding sequence is TGTGCCACCAGCGGGACAGGGACCTCCTATAATTCACCCCTCCACTTT. Its translation is CATSGTGTSYNSPLHF.